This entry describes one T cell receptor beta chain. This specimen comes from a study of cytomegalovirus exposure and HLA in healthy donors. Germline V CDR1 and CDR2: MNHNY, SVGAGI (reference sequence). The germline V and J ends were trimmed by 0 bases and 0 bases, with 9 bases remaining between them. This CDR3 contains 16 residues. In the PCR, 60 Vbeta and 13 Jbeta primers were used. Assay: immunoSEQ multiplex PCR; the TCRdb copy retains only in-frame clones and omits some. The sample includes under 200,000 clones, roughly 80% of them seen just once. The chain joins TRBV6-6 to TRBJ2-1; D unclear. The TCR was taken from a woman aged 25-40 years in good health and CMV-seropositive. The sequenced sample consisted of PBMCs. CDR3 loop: CASSYSAGFSYNEQFF. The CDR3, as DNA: TGTGCCAGCAGTTACTCGGCAGGCTTCTCCTACAATGAGCAGTTCTTC.